This T cell receptor beta chain was recorded in a study of blood T cell repertoires in COVID-19. Study overall: From the United States, Italy and Spain came samples of acute and convalescent COVID-19. PBMCs, B-cell-depleted T cells, or T cells were the source of the cDNA or gDNA that made up the material.

Between the trimmed V and J ends, which lost 3 bases and 0 bases, there was a span of 10 bases. Germline V CDR1 and CDR2: LNHNV, YYDKDF (reference sequence). The length of the CDR3 is 15 residues. Authors' data handling: Amplification from reference gene primers served as the basis for estimated nucleated cell counts. The protocol was immunoSEQ multiplex PCR, while the TCRdb copy is restricted to in-frame clones and leaves out a portion. V and J calls plus clone size are reproduced from that table; the DNA served to infer D and trimming. Of about 310,000 clones listed, roughly 87% are singletons. Sequenced input: peripheral blood. This receptor was taken from a man aged 50 to 60 with active or convalescent COVID-19. The chain carries TRBV15 and TRBJ2-3; D gene unclear. The CDR3 here is CATSRSAHSTDTQYF. The CDR3 DNA reads TGTGCCACCAGCAGGAGCGCTCACAGCACAGATACGCAGTATTTT. Supplemented by reference TRBV15 and TRBJ2-3, the full variable domain reads DAMVIQNPRYQVTQFGKPVTLSCSQTLNHNVMYWYQQKSSQAPKLLFHYYDKDFNNEADTPDNFQSRRPNTSFCFLDIRSPGLGDTAMYLCATSRSAHSTDTQYFGPGTRLTVL.